The 8 T cell receptor beta chains in this list originate from one sample, sequenced in a study of CD4 T cell repertoires in COVID-19. Profiled with immunoSEQ multiplex PCR; TCRdb holds only in-frame clones, not every one. Here the sample spans more than 20,000 clones, 85% to 95% being singletons. These memory T cells were uncultured and sequenced directly after ex vivo isolation. The material sequenced was circulating follicular helper CD4+ T cells (cTfh) from blood, taken before the COVID-19 pandemic. The receptors shown here come from a human donor who had COVID-19.

The chain is built from TRBV5-1 and TRBJ2-2; a weak D match, TRBD1 (6 bases). V was shortened by 2 bases and J by 1 base, with 6 bases between the two germline ends. Germline assignment: CDR1 SGHRS and CDR2 YFSETQ. The CDR3 spans 14 residues. In nucleotides, the CDR3 is TGCGCCAGCAGCTTACAGGGGAACACCGGGGAGCTGTTTTTT. Translated, it gives CASSLQGNTGELFF.

The chain has TRBV9 and TRBJ1-2, with TRBD1 matching over 7 bases. Losses at the gene ends were 0 bases for V and 5 bases for J; bases not matched to a gene: 7. Germline CDR1 reads SGDLS; CDR2 reads YYNGEE. The CDR3 contains 15 residues. CDR3 residues: CASSVVGAGGYGYTF. CDR3 in DNA: TGTGCCAGCAGCGTAGTAGGGGCAGGGGGATATGGCTACACCTTC.

The rearrangement links TRBV6-6 to TRBJ1-1; D gene ambiguous. The V gene lost 2 bases and the J gene lost 1 base, with 11 bases spanning the gap. Germline V lookup: CDR1 MNHNY, CDR2 SVGAGI (reference sequence). The CDR3 loop spans 15 amino acids. As DNA, the CDR3 is TGTGCCAGCAGTTACCGGGAGATCTGGAACACTGAAGCTTTCTTT. Its protein is CASSYREIWNTEAFF.

The chain employs TRBV5-1 and TRBJ2-1, with 9 positions matching TRBD2. V shed 0 bases, J shed 3 bases, and the junction held 4 bases outside the gene matches. CDR3 length: 16 amino acids. The germline V gene has CDR1 SGHRS and CDR2 YFSETQ. The CDR3 loop reads CASSLATSGLYNEQFF. CDR3 sequence (DNA): TGCGCCAGCAGCTTGGCGACTAGCGGTCTCTACAATGAGCAGTTCTTC.

The V and J genes are TRBV2 and TRBJ2-7; a weak D match, TRBD1 (6 bases). Between the trimmed V and J ends, which lost 8 bases and 3 bases, there was a span of 14 bases. Germline CDR1 is SNHLY and CDR2 is FYNNEI. The CDR3 length is 13 residues. CDR3 region: CASQWGLGYEQYF. Written as DNA, the CDR3 is TGTGCCAGCCAATGGGGGCTCGGCTACGAGCAGTACTTC.

This clone appeared a single time. V gene TRBV6-1 combines with J gene TRBJ2-5; possibly TRBD1 for D (5 bases). V shed 2 bases and J shed 5 bases, with 15 bases lying between them. The CDR3 totals 15 residues. In germline, CDR1 is MNHNS, CDR2 SASEGT. The CDR3 sequence is CASSELGRVAETQYF. CDR3 sequence (DNA): TGTGCCAGCAGTGAACTGGGGCGCGTTGCGGAGACCCAGTACTTC.

The rearrangement joins TRBV5-6 to TRBJ2-7; 9 bases fit TRBD1. Germline trimming cut 8 bases from V and 0 bases from J; bases unmatched to any gene: 9. The CDR3 is 15 residues long. CDR1 is SGHDT, CDR2 YYEEEE, per germline. The CDR3 spells CASSTGTGYSYEQYF. The CDR3, as DNA: TGTGCCAGTTCGACCGGGACAGGGTACTCCTACGAGCAGTACTTC.

The rearrangement joins TRBV19 to TRBJ2-7, with 7 bases lining up with TRBD1. The CDR3 consists of 16 residues. The ends lost 3 bases at V and 3 bases at J; junction bases unmatched: 11. CDR1 and CDR2 (germline): LNHDA, SQIVND (reference sequence). For the CDR3, the DNA is TGTGCCAGTAGTATCGCCGGACAGGTGAGGGGCTACGAGCAGTACTTC. This sequence encodes CASSIAGQVRGYEQYF. Drawing the rest from reference TRBV19 and TRBJ2-7, the complete variable domain is DGGITQSPKYLFRKEGQNVTLSCEQNLNHDAMYWYRQDPGQGLRLIYYSQIVNDFQKGDIAEGYSVSREKKESFPLTVTSAQKNPTAFYLCASSIAGQVRGYEQYFGPGTRLTVT.